Below are 16 T cell receptor beta chains sequenced from a single sample in a study of cytomegalovirus exposure and HLA in healthy donors. Vbeta (60) and Jbeta (13) primers were used in the PCR. Only in-frame clones appear in the TCRdb table, and some are missing; sequencing was by immunoSEQ multiplex PCR. The data show about 180,000 clones, 75% to 80% seen once. Sequenced material: PBMCs. Receptors originate from a middle-aged man in good health and CMV-seropositive.

The CDR3 sequence: CASSQDSVSYEQYF. CDR3 bases: TGTGCCAGCAGCCAAGATTCGGTGTCCTACGAGCAGTACTTC. The chain combines TRBV14 with TRBJ2-7; unclear D gene. This CDR3 has 14 amino acids. The V gene lost 0 bases and the J gene lost 1 base, with 7 bases spanning the gap. Germline CDR1 and CDR2: SGHDN and FVKESK.

CDR3 bases: TGTGCCAGCAGCGGACAGGACACGCGAACCTACAATGAGCAGTTCTTC. It encodes CASSGQDTRTYNEQFF. V usage is TRBV13 and J usage is TRBJ2-1; TRBD1 matches at 7 bases. Germline V gene sequence: CDR1 PRHDT, CDR2 FYEKMQ (reference sequence). Trimming removed 5 bases from V and 2 bases from J; junction bases left unmatched: 9. This CDR3 has 16 residues. The entire variable domain, with the rest obtained from reference TRBV13 and TRBJ2-1, is as follows: AAGVIQSPRHLIKEKRETATLKCYPIPRHDTVYWYQQGPGQDPQFLISFYEKMQSDKGSIPDRFSAQQFSDYHSELNMSSLELGDSALYFCASSGQDTRTYNEQFFGPGTRLTVL.

The chain is built from TRBV28 and TRBJ1-5; weak D call: TRBD1 (6 bases). Germline V gene sequence: CDR1 MDHEN, CDR2 SYDVKM. Trimming pared 5 bases from V and 4 bases from J, leaving 15 bases between. The CDR3 runs to 15 residues. CDR3 sequence (DNA): TGTGCCAGCAGTCCCCCATGGGGGCAGAATCAGCCCCAGCATTTT. Its protein product is CASSPPWGQNQPQHF.

The rearrangement uses TRBV2 and TRBJ2-7; 15 bases fit TRBD2. Losses at the gene ends were 7 bases for V and 6 bases for J; bases not matched to a gene: 4. Germline V gene lookup returns CDR1 SNHLY and CDR2 FYNNEI. The length of the CDR3 is 14 residues. The CDR3 spells CASKRTSGRGEQYF. Written as DNA, the CDR3 is TGTGCCAGCAAGAGGACTAGCGGGAGGGGCGAGCAGTACTTC.

This clone has a handful of counts. J is TRBJ2-1 and V is TRBV27; 9 bases align to TRBD2. The CDR3 extends over 14 amino acids. Trimming removed 7 bases from V and 5 bases from J; junction bases left unmatched: 6. Germline assignment: CDR1 MNHEY and CDR2 SMNVEV (reference sequence). DNA for the CDR3: TGTGCCAGCAAGATAGCGGGAGTGCACAATGAGCAGTTCTTC. Its translation is CASKIAGVHNEQFF.

V is TRBV18 and J is TRBJ1-2, with D possibly being TRBD1 (5 bases). The CDR3 spans 13 residues. Trimming removed 0 bases at V and 11 bases at J, with 13 bases between. Germline V CDR1 and CDR2: KGHSH, LQKENI. The CDR3 region is CASSPPGFGAYTF. CDR3 nucleotides: TGTGCCAGCTCACCACCGGGCTTTGGGGCTTACACCTTC.

The count of this clone is one. The rearrangement joins TRBV5-1 to TRBJ1-1; 7 bases are shared with TRBD1. Per germline, CDR1 SGHRS and CDR2 YFSETQ. This CDR3 contains 14 residues. Unmatched junction bases numbered 5, after V lost 0 bases and J lost 6 bases. This chain's CDR3 is CASSLAGDSPEAFF. The CDR3 region has the DNA TGCGCCAGCAGCTTGGCTGGGGACAGCCCTGAAGCTTTCTTT.

The V gene is TRBV9, the J gene TRBJ1-5; 10 bases fit TRBD1. J lost 7 bases, V lost 4 bases, and 5 bases had no gene match. The CDR3 covers 14 residues. The V gene's germline CDR1 is SGDLS and CDR2 YYNGEE. The CDR3 protein is CASSPDRGLQPQHF. In DNA, the CDR3 is TGTGCCAGCAGCCCAGACAGGGGGCTGCAGCCCCAGCATTTT.

The chain has TRBV10-3 and TRBJ2-1; 7 bases align to TRBD2. Trimming took 8 bases from V and 2 from J; bases not matched to a gene: 12. CDR3 length: 16 amino acids. Germline lookup yields CDR1 ENHRY and CDR2 SYGVKD. CDR3 protein: CAIHTGASGAYNEQFF. CDR3 nucleotides: TGTGCCATCCACACCGGAGCCAGCGGGGCCTACAATGAGCAGTTCTTC.

The chain is built from TRBV4-2 and TRBJ2-7, with TRBD2 matching over 13 bases. J lost 4 bases, V lost 0 bases, and 3 bases had no gene match. Germline loops: CDR1 LGHNA, CDR2 YNFKEQ. CDR3 length equals 16 residues. The CDR3 region is CASSQEGTSGIYEQYF. DNA for the CDR3: TGTGCCAGCAGCCAAGAAGGGACTAGCGGGATTTACGAGCAGTACTTC.

This chain links TRBV25-1 with TRBJ2-5, with 7 bases matching TRBD2. With 1 base clipped from V and 4 bases from J, the junction kept 12 bases outside the gene matches. Germline CDR1 reads MGHDK; CDR2 reads SYGVNS. The CDR3 spans 17 residues. CDR3 sequence: CASSEWGGISGGETQYF. CDR3 in DNA: TGTGCCAGCAGTGAATGGGGGGGGATTTCCGGGGGAGAGACCCAGTACTTC.

The rearrangement uses TRBV2 and TRBJ2-7; 8 positions agree with TRBD1. V lost 3 bases to trimming and J lost 4 bases; unmatched junction nucleotides: 11. Germline CDR1 reads SNHLY; CDR2 reads FYNNEI. The CDR3 has 16 residues. The CDR3 sequence is CASSEVGTGGRYEQYF. The CDR3 nucleotides are TGTGCCAGCAGTGAGGTTGGGACAGGAGGCAGGTACGAGCAGTACTTC.

This clone was seen once. This sample includes further DNA sequences coding for the same CDR3. CDR3 amino acids: CARPDRGYEGGELFF. CDR3 sequence (DNA): TGTGCCCGGCCTGACAGGGGATATGAAGGTGGGGAGCTGTTTTTT. The rearrangement links TRBV6-5 to TRBJ2-2, with TRBD1 matching 8 bases. The CDR3 extends over 15 amino acids. Germline V gene data show CDR1 as MNHEY and CDR2 as SVGAGI. The trim removed 11 bases at V and 8 bases at J, leaving 16 bases unmatched.

The rearrangement uses TRBV4-1 and TRBJ2-7; D is perhaps TRBD1 (6 bases). The CDR3 has 14 residues. V was pared by 3 bases and J by 3 bases, with 12 bases between. From germline, CDR1 is MGHRA and CDR2 YSYEKL. CDR3 amino acids: CASSQLEGVYEQYF. The DNA for the CDR3 is TGCGCCAGCAGCCAGTTAGAGGGGGTCTACGAGCAGTACTTC.

The chain couples TRBV7-8 to TRBJ2-6, with D unresolved. Germline assignment: CDR1 SGHVS and CDR2 FQNEAQ. CDR3 length: 15 residues. The germline V and J ends were trimmed by 1 base and 0 bases, with 4 bases remaining between them. The CDR3 coding sequence is TGTGCCAGCAGCTTAGGGAGCTCTGGGGCCAACGTCCTGACTTTC. It is translated as CASSLGSSGANVLTF.

This clone was seen once. A read error may produce the germline difference seen at one junction end. The chain recombines TRBV10-3 with TRBJ1-3; the D is unclear. The CDR3 spans 14 residues. Germline V CDR1 and CDR2: ENHRY, SYGVKD. The CDR3 loop is CAISVGLDGSTIYF. CDR3 nucleotide sequence: TGTGCCATCAGTGTCGGACTGGACGGAAGCACCATATATTTT.